This TCR beta chain derives from a study of spatial heterogeneity in lung cancer. Overall study context: Untreated early-stage non-small cell lung cancer patients, around 72 in total, were the donors.

Time point noted: blood at routine non-recurrence follow-up after resection. Whole RNA obtained from tumor, nontumor lung or frozen PBMC underwent sequencing without sorting. Each TCR cDNA molecule bore a unique molecular identifier. TCRdb recomputed calls from the 5' RACE reads with MiXCR, one row per CDR3 protein. The sample holds over 95,000 distinct CDR3 sequences, 10% to 12% seen once. This clonotype was detected many times. Its antigen is as yet unknown. V lost 1 base, J lost 2 bases, and 6 bases lay in between. The CDR3 has 13 amino acids. The germline V gene has CDR1 GTSNPN and CDR2 SVGIG (reference sequence). Study-wide findings and caveats: Relative to follow-up, resection was when ubiquitous expanded tumor TCRs appeared more in blood.

The receptor comes from a female donor with early-stage non-small cell lung cancer. The chain carries TRBV30 and TRBJ1-5; no clear D. Sequenced here: PBMCs, sampled at follow-up. CDR3 DNA: TGTGCCTGGAGTGCTTTGGGCAATCAGCCCCAGCATTTT. Amino acids: CAWSALGNQPQHF.